This T cell receptor beta chain is drawn from a study of cytomegalovirus exposure and HLA in healthy donors. General study findings and limits: Cytomegalovirus-associated status was assigned to 150 to 200 TCR beta chains. In an earlier analysis, most TCR beta V segments were productive about 87% or about 30% of the time. In vitro work confirmed that three CMV-associated chains recognize CMV antigens.

As regards this clone: The antigen remains unidentified.

PCR employed 60 Vbeta and 13 Jbeta primers. Profiling relied on immunoSEQ multiplex PCR, and the TCRdb table lists in-frame clones only, not all of them. The sample holds 53,000 or so clones, under 80% seen once. The V segment lost 0 bases and the J segment 6 bases; nucleotides outside the gene matches: 6. This CDR3 is built from 16 residues. CDR1 is SGHRS and CDR2 is YFSETQ in the germline V gene. This clonotype was sampled from a man aged 25-45 years in good health and CMV-seropositive. The chain combines TRBV5-1 with TRBJ2-3, with 11 bases matching TRBD2. Sequenced: PBMCs. The CDR3 coding sequence is TGCGCCAGCAGCTTGGCCGGGACTAGCGGATTCGATACGCAGTATTTT. Encoded protein: CASSLAGTSGFDTQYF.